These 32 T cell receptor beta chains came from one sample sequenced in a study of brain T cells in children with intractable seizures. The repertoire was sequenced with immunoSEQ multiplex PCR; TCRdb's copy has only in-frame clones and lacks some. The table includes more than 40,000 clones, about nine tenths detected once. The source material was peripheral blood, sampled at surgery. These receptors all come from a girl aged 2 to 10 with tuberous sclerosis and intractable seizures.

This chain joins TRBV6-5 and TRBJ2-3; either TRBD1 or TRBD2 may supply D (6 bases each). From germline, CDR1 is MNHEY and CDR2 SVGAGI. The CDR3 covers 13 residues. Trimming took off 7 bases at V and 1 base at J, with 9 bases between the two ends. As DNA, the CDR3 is TGTGCCAGCAATAGGGGGGGCACAGATACGCAGTATTTT. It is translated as CASNRGGTDTQYF.

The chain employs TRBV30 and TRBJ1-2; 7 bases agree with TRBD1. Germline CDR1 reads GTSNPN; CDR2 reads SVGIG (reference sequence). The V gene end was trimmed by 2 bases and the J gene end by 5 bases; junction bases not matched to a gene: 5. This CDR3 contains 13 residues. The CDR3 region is CAWSLAGGYGYTF. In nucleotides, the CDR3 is TGTGCCTGGAGTCTAGCAGGGGGATATGGCTACACCTTC. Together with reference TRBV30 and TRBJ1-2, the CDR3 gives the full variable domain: SQTIHQWPATLVQPVGSPLSLECTVEGTSNPNLYWYRQAAGRGLQLLFYSVGIGQISSEVPQNLSASRPQDRQFILSSKKLLLSDSGFYLCAWSLAGGYGYTFGSGTRLTVV.

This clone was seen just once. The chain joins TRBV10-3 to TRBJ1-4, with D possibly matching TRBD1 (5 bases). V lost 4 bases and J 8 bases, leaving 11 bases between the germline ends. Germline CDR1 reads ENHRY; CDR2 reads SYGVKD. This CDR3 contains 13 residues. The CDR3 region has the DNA TGTGCCATCAGTGTAGGGGCAGCAGAAAAACTGTTTTTT. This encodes CAISVGAAEKLFF.

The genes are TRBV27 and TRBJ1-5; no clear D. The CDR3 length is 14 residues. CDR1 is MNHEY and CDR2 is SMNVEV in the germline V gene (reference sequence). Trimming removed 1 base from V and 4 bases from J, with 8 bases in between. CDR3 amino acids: CASSLYGPNQPQHF. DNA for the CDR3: TGTGCCAGCAGTTTATATGGGCCGAATCAGCCCCAGCATTTT.

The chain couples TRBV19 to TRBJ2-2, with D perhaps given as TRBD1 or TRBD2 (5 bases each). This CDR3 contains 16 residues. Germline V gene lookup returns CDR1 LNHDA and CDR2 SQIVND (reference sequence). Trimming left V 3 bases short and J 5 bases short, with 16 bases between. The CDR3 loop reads CASSMRGNGRTGELFF. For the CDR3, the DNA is TGTGCCAGTAGTATGAGGGGAAACGGTAGGACCGGGGAGCTGTTTTTT.

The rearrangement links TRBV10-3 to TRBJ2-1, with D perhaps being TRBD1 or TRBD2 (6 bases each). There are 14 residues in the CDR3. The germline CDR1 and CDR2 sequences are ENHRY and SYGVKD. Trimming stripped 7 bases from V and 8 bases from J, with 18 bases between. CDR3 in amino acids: CAITKRFGGYEQFF. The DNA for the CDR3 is TGTGCCATCACCAAAAGGTTCGGGGGCTATGAGCAGTTCTTC.

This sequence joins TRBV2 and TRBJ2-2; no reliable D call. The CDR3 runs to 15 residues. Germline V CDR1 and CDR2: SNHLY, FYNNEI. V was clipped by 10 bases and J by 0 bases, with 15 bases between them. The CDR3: CATNPRSANTGELFF. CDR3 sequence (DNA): TGTGCCACCAACCCCCGCAGCGCGAACACCGGGGAGCTGTTTTTT.

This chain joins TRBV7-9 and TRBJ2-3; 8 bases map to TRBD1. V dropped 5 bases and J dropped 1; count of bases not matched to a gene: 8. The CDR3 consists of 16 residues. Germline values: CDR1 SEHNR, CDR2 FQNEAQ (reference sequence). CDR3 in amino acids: CASSIRKDRGTDTQYF. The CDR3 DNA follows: TGTGCCAGCAGCATTAGGAAGGACAGGGGCACAGATACGCAGTATTTT.

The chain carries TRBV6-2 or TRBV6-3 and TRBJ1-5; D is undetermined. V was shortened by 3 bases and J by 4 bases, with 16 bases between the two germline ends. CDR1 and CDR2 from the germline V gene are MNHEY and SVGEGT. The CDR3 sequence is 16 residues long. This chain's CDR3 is CASSYKGLFGNQPQHF. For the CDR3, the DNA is TGTGCCAGCAGTTATAAGGGTTTATTCGGGAATCAGCCCCAGCATTTT.

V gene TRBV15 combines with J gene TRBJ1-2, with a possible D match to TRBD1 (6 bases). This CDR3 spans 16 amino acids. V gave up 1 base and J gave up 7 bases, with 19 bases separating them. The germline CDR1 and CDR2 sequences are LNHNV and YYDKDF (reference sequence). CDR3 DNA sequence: TGTGCCACCAGCAGAGGTTGGGCAGGGGTGGGTGGTGGCTACACCTTC. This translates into CATSRGWAGVGGGYTF.

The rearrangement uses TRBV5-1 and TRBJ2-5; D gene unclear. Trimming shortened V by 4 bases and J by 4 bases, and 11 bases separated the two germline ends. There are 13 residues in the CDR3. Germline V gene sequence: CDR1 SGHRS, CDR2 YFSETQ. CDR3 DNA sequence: TGCGCCAGCAGCCGAGCCGGCCCAGAGACCCAGTACTTC. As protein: CASSRAGPETQYF.

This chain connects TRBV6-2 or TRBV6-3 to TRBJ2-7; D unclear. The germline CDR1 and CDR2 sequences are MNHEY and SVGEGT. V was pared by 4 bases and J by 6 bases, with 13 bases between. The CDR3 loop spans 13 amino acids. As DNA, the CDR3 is TGTGCCAGCAGTTTGGGCAGGACGCTCGAGCAGTACTTC. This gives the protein CASSLGRTLEQYF.

The CDR3 sequence: CASSLEGTGQATFWNTEAFF. The CDR3 coding sequence is TGCGCCAGCAGCCTTGAAGGTACGGGACAGGCGACTTTTTGGAACACTGAAGCTTTCTTT. This chain joins TRBV5-1 and TRBJ1-1; 8 bases agree with TRBD1. V shed 4 bases and J 1 base; nucleotides not matched to a gene: 21. This CDR3 is built from 20 residues. Germline CDR1 is SGHRS and CDR2 is YFSETQ.

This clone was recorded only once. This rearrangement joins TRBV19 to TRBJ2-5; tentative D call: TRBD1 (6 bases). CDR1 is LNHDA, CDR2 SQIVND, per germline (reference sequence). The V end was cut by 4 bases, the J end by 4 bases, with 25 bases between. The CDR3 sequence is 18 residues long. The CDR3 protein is CASSTPGRGIGLGETQYF. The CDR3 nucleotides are TGTGCCAGTAGTACCCCGGGCAGGGGTATCGGGTTGGGAGAGACCCAGTACTTC.

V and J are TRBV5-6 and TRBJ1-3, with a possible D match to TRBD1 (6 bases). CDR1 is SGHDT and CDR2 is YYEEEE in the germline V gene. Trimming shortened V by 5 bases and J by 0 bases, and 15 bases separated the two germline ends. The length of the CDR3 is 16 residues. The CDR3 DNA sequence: TGTGCCAGCAGTTATGGGGGCCGCAGCTCTGGAAACACCATATATTTT. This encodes CASSYGGRSSGNTIYF.

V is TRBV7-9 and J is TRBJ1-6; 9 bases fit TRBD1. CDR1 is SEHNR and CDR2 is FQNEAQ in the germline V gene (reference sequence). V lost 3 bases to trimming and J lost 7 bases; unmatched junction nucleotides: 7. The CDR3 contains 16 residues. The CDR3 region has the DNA TGTGCCAGCAGCTTCACAACAGGGGGCGGAAATTCACCCCTCCACTTT. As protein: CASSFTTGGGNSPLHF.

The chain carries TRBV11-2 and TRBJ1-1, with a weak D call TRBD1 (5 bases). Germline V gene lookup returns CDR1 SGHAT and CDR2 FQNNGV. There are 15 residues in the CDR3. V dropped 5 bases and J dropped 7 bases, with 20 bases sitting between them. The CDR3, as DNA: TGTGCCAGCAGCCCATCCACGGGGGGAGTGGGTGAAGCTTTCTTT. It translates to CASSPSTGGVGEAFF.

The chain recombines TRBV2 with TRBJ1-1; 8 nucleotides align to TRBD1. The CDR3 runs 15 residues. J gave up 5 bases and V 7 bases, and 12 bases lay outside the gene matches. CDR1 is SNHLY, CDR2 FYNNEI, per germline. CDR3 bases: TGTGCCAGCACCCTAGAGGACAGGGTTAAGACTGAAGCTTTCTTT. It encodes CASTLEDRVKTEAFF. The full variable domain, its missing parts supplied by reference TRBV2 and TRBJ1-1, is EPEVTQTPSHQVTQMGQEVILRCVPISNHLYFYWYRQILGQKVEFLVSFYNNEISEKSEIFDDQFSVERPDGSNFTLKIRSTKLEDSAMYFCASTLEDRVKTEAFFGQGTRLTVV.

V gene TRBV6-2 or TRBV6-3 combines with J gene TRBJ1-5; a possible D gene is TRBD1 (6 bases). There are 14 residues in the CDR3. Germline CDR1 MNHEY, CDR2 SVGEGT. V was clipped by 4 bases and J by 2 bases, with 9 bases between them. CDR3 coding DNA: TGTGCCAGCAGTTCCAGGGGAGGCAATCAGCCCCAGCATTTT. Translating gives CASSSRGGNQPQHF.

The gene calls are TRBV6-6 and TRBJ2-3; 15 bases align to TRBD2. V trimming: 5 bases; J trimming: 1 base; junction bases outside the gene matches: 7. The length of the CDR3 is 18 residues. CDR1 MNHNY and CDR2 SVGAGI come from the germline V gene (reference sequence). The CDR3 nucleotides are TGTGCCAGCAGTCCCGGGACTAGCGGGGGGAGTCGCACAGATACGCAGTATTTT. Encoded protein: CASSPGTSGGSRTDTQYF.

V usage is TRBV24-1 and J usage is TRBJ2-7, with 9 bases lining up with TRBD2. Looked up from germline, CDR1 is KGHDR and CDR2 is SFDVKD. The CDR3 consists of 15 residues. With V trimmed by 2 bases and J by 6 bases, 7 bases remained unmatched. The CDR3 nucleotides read TGTGCCACCAGTGATTCCGGGACTAGCTCTCGCGAGCAGTACTTC. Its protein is CATSDSGTSSREQYF.

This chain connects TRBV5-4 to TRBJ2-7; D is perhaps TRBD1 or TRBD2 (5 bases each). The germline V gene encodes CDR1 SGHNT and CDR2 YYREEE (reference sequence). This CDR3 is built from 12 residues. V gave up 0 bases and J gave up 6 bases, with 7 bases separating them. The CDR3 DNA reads TGTGCCAGCAGCTTGGTGGGGGTCGAGCAGTACTTC. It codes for CASSLVGVEQYF.

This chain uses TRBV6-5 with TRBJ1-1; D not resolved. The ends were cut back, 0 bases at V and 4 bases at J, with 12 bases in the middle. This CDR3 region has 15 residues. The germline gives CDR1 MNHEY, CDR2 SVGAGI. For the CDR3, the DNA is TGTGCCAGCAGTTACTCGAGGGAGGGTTTCACTGAAGCTTTCTTT. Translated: CASSYSREGFTEAFF.

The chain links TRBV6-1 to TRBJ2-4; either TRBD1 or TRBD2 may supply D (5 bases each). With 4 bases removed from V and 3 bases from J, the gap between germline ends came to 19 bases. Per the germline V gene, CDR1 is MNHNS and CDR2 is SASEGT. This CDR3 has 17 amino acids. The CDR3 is CASSVSLRGAGKNIQYF. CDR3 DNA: TGTGCCAGCAGTGTCTCCCTCCGAGGGGCGGGCAAAAACATTCAGTACTTC.

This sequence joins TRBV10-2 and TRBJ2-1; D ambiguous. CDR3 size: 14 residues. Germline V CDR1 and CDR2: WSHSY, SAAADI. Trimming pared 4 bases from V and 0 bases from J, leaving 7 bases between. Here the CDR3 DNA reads TGCGCCAGCAGTGGACTGAGCTCCTACAATGAGCAGTTCTTC. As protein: CASSGLSSYNEQFF.

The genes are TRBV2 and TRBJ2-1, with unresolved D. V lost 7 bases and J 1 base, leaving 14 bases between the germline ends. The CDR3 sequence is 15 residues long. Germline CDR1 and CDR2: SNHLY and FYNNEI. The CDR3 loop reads CASTDGALSYNEQFF. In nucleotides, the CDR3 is TGTGCCAGCACCGATGGCGCTTTGTCCTACAATGAGCAGTTCTTC.

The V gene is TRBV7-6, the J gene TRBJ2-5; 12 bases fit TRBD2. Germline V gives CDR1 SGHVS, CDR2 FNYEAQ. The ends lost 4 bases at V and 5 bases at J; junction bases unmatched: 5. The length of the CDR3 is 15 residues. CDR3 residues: CASSSPSGGVETQYF. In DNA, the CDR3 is TGTGCCAGCAGCTCTCCTAGCGGGGGGGTCGAGACCCAGTACTTC.

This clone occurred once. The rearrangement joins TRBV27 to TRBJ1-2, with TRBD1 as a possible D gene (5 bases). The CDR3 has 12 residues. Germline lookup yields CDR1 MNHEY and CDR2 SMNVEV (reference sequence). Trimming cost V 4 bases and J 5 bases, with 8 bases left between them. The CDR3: CASSSDRYGYTF. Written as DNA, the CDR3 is TGTGCCAGCAGTTCAGACAGATATGGCTACACCTTC.

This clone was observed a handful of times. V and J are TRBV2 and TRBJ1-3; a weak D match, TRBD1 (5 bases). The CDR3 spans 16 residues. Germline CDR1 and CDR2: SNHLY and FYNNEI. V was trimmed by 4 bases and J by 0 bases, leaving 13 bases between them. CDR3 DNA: TGTGCCAGCAGTGGACGACAGCCTCTCTCTGGAAACACCATATATTTT. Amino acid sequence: CASSGRQPLSGNTIYF.

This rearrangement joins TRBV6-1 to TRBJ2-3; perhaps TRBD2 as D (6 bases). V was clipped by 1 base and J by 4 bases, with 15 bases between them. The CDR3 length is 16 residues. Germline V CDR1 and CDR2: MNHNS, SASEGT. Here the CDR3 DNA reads TGTGCCAGCAGTGAAGTGGAGGGGTGGAATTCAGATACGCAGTATTTT. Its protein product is CASSEVEGWNSDTQYF.

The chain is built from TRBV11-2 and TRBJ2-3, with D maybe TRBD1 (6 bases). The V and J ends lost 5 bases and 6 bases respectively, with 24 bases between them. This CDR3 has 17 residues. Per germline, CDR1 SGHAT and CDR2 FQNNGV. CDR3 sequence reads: CASSKYLRGALLDTQYF. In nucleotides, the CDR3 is TGTGCCAGCAGCAAATACCTCAGGGGAGCTTTACTTGATACGCAGTATTTT.

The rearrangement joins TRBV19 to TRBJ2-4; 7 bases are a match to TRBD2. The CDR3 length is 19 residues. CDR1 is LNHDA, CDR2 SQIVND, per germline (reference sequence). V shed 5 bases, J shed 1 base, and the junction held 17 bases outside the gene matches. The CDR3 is CASSGWSGGLPPAKNIQYF. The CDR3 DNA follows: TGTGCCAGTAGTGGCTGGTCCGGGGGACTACCCCCTGCCAAAAACATTCAGTACTTC.